The 15 T cell receptor beta chains below were found in one sample sequenced in a study of blood T cell repertoires in COVID-19. Some clones are missing from TCRdb's copy, which holds only in-frame ones; the method was immunoSEQ multiplex PCR. The sample yields 130,000 or so clones, more than 60% seen once. The sequenced sample consisted of peripheral blood. All receptors derive from a woman aged 70 to 79 with acute or convalescent COVID-19.

In this sample, this clone turned up many times. CDR3 amino acids: CATGQGGLNTEAFF. The DNA of the CDR3 is TGTGCCACCGGACAGGGGGGCCTTAACACTGAAGCTTTCTTT. J is TRBJ1-1 and V is TRBV30; 10 nucleotides match TRBD1. Germline assignment: CDR1 GTSNPN and CDR2 SVGIG (reference sequence). The CDR3 has 14 amino acids. Trimming took 8 bases from V and 2 from J; bases not matched to a gene: 8.

This chain joins TRBV10-3 and TRBJ2-2; weak D call: TRBD1 (6 bases). Germline CDR1 reads ENHRY; CDR2 reads SYGVKD. The CDR3 is made up of 14 amino acids. The germline V and J ends were trimmed by 7 bases and 0 bases, with 9 bases remaining between them. CDR3 amino acids: CAITGHPNTGELFF. In nucleotides, the CDR3 is TGTGCCATCACGGGACACCCGAACACCGGGGAGCTGTTTTTT.

This clone was picked up a small number of times. The V and J genes are TRBV10-1 and TRBJ2-1; D remains unclear. Germline values: CDR1 WNHNN, CDR2 SYGVQD (reference sequence). CDR3 length: 12 amino acids. V was pared by 3 bases and J by 4 bases, with 4 bases between. CDR3: CASSEQYNEQFF. CDR3 nucleotides: TGCGCCAGCAGTGAACAGTACAATGAGCAGTTCTTC.

CDR3 loop: CASRDGTVNYEQYF. The CDR3 nucleotides read TGTGCCAGCAGGGACGGGACAGTTAACTACGAGCAGTACTTC. The chain uses TRBV6-5 and TRBJ2-7; TRBD1 aligns across 7 bases. The CDR3 length is 14 residues. The trim removed 6 bases at V and 3 bases at J, leaving 8 bases unmatched. Per the germline V gene, CDR1 is MNHEY and CDR2 is SVGAGI.

The rearrangement joins TRBV28 to TRBJ1-2; the D is unclear. The germline gives CDR1 MDHEN, CDR2 SYDVKM. The CDR3 is made up of 13 amino acids. V dropped 6 bases and J dropped 2 bases, with 10 bases sitting between them. The CDR3 DNA reads TGTGCCAGCAGCTACCATTCGAACTATGGCTACACCTTC. This codes for CASSYHSNYGYTF.

The chain carries TRBV11-1 and TRBJ2-2, with 9 nucleotides matching TRBD1. The CDR3 has 14 residues. From germline, CDR1 is SGHAT and CDR2 FQDESV (reference sequence). The V and J ends lost 5 bases and 9 bases, in that order; junction bases with no gene match: 7. The CDR3 loop is CASSSRQGGRELFF. As DNA, the CDR3 is TGTGCCAGCAGCAGCAGACAGGGGGGCCGGGAGCTGTTTTTT.

The V call is TRBV27, the J call TRBJ2-2; possibly TRBD2 for D (6 bases). The CDR3 contains 16 residues. Germline loops: CDR1 MNHEY, CDR2 SMNVEV (reference sequence). The V end lost 6 bases, the J end lost 5 bases, and 19 bases lay between the germline ends. CDR3 sequence (DNA): TGTGCCAGCAGGGGCTCCTCGGGAGAGGTTACCGGGGAGCTGTTTTTT. Translation: CASRGSSGEVTGELFF.

This chain connects TRBV7-9 to TRBJ1-6, with 8 bases matching TRBD1. The CDR3 has 15 residues. Per the germline V gene, CDR1 is SEHNR and CDR2 is FQNEAQ (reference sequence). V shed 4 bases and J 7 bases; nucleotides not matched to a gene: 6. As DNA, the CDR3 is TGTGCCAGCAGCTCGTCGGACAGGGCGAATTCACCCCTCCACTTT. Translating gives CASSSSDRANSPLHF.

DNA for the CDR3: TGCAGCGCCATAAACGCGGGGAACACTGAAGCTTTCTTT. This codes for CSAINAGNTEAFF. This chain connects TRBV29-1 to TRBJ1-1; no reliable D call. This CDR3 is built from 13 residues. Between the trimmed V and J ends, which lost 7 bases and 1 base, there was a span of 13 bases. Germline loops: CDR1 SQVTM, CDR2 ANQGSEA.

There are a few counts of this clone. V and J are TRBV6-2 or TRBV6-3 and TRBJ1-2, with D hard to call. The V end was cut by 3 bases, the J end by 6 bases, with 11 bases between. Germline V gene lookup returns CDR1 MNHEY and CDR2 SVGEGT. The CDR3 contains 13 residues. The CDR3 region is CASSYYREDGYTF. The CDR3 DNA sequence: TGTGCCAGCAGTTATTATAGGGAGGATGGCTACACCTTC.

CDR3 nucleotides: TGCGCCACCCCCCAGACAGCAACTAATGAAAAACTGTTTTTT. Encoded protein: CATPQTATNEKLFF. The chain combines TRBV5-1 with TRBJ1-4, with D possibly matching TRBD1 (5 bases). The length of the CDR3 is 14 residues. Trimming shortened V by 9 bases and J by 0 bases, and 12 bases separated the two germline ends. The germline V gene encodes CDR1 SGHRS and CDR2 YFSETQ.

This clone was observed a few times. The chain is built from TRBV5-1 and TRBJ2-7; D is perhaps TRBD1 (5 bases). There are 14 residues in the CDR3. Trimming removed 0 bases at V and 5 bases at J, with 12 bases between. Germline CDR1 SGHRS, CDR2 YFSETQ. The chain's CDR3 is CASSLVGPGNEQYF. The CDR3 DNA is TGCGCCAGCAGCTTGGTTGGGCCAGGGAACGAGCAGTACTTC.

This rearrangement joins TRBV6-6 to TRBJ1-6; possibly TRBD1 for D (5 bases). Germline assignment: CDR1 MNHNY and CDR2 SVGAGI (reference sequence). This CDR3 is built from 15 residues. Between the trimmed V and J ends, which lost 3 bases and 8 bases, there was a span of 14 bases. The CDR3 region has the DNA TGTGCCAGCAGTTATTTGGGCCAGGGCGATTCACCCCTCCACTTT. Its translation: CASSYLGQGDSPLHF.

This rearrangement joins TRBV7-8 to TRBJ2-7, with TRBD1 matching 7 bases. Germline values: CDR1 SGHVS, CDR2 FQNEAQ. V shed 5 bases, J shed 2 bases, and the junction held 6 bases outside the gene matches. The CDR3 is 14 residues long. CDR3 amino acids: CASSRDRAAYEQYF. CDR3 DNA: TGTGCCAGCAGCCGAGACAGGGCGGCCTACGAGCAGTACTTC.

The V call is TRBV24-1, the J call TRBJ1-5, with TRBD1 identical over 10 bases. The junction had 2 bases not matched to a gene; V was cut back by 3 bases and J by 1 base. The germline gives CDR1 KGHDR, CDR2 SFDVKD. This CDR3 contains 16 residues. CDR3 nucleotides: TGTGCCACCAGTGATACGGACAGGGGGAGCAATCAGCCCCAGCATTTT. This codes for CATSDTDRGSNQPQHF.